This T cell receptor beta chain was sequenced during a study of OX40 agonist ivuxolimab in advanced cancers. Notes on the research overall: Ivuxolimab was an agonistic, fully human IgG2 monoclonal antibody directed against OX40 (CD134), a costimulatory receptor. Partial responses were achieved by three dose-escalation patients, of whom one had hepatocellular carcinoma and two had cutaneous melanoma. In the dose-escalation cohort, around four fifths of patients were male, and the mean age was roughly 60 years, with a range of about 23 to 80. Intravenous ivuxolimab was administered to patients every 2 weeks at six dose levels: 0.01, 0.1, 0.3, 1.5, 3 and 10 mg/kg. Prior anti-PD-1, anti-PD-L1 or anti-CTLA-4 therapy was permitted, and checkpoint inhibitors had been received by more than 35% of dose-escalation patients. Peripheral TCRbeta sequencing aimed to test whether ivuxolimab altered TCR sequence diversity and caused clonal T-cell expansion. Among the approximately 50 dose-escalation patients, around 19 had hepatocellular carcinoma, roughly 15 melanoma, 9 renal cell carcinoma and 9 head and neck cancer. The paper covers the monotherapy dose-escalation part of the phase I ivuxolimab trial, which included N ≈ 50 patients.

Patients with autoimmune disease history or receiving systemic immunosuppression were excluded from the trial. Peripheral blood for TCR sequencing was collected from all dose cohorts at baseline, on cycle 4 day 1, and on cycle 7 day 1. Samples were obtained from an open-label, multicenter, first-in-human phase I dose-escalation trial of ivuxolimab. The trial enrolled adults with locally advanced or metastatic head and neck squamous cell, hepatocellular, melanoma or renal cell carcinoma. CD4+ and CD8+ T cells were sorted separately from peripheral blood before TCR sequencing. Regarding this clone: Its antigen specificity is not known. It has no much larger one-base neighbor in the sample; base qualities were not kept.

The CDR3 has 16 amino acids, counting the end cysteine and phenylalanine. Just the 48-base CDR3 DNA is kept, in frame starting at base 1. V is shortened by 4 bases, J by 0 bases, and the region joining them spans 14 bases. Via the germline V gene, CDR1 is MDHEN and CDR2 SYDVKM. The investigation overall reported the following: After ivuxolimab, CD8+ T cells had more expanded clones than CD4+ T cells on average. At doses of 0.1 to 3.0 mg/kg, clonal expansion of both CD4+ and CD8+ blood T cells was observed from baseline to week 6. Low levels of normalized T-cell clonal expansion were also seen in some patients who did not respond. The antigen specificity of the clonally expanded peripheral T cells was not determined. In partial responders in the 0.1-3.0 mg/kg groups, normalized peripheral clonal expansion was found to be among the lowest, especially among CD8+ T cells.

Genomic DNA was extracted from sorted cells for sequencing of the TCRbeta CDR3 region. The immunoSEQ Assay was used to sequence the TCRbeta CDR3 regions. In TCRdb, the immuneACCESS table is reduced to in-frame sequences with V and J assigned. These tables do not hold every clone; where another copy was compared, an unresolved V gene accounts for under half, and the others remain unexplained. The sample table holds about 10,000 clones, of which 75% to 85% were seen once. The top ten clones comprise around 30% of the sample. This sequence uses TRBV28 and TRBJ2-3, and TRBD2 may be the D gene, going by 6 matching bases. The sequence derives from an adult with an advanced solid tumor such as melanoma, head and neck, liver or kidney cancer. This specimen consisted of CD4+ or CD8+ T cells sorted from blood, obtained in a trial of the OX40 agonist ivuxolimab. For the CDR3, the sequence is CASSSPTSFSTDTQYF. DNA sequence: TGTGCCAGCAGTTCACCCACTAGCTTCAGCACAGATACGCAGTATTTT.